Presented here are 14 T cell receptor beta chains from one specimen sequenced in a study of neurological immune-mediated disorders (dated by TCRdb to between 2018 and 2021). The library relied on 5' RACE. The sequencer listed for this sample is Illumina HiSeq 2500. Through fastp at Q25 and MiXCR, TCRdb rebuilt clones from the public reads, retaining in-frame beta chains. Here each entry gathers all rows of one CDR3 protein and keeps the most common genes and DNA. For this sample there are 55,000 to 60,000 distinct CDR3 sequences; 3% to 4.5% appear just once. The ten largest clones take up approximately 3.1% of the sample. The sample taken for sequencing was PBMCs. The receptors shown here come from a woman aged 25 to 39 with multiple sclerosis.

This clonotype was recorded at least ten times. The chain combines TRBV29-1 with TRBJ2-1, with D perhaps TRBD2 (6 bases). The CDR3 has 12 amino acids. V was shortened by 1 base and J by 9 bases, with 10 bases between the two germline ends. Germline V gene lookup returns CDR1 SQVTM and CDR2 ANQGSEA. In DNA form, the CDR3 reads TGCAGCGTTGAAGGAACTAGCCGTGAGCAGTTCTTC. Translated, it gives CSVEGTSREQFF.

This clonotype was seen repeatedly, ten times or more. This chain connects TRBV5-1 to TRBJ1-2; perhaps TRBD1 as D (6 bases). The CDR3 loop spans 13 amino acids. The germline V and J ends were trimmed by 4 bases and 4 bases, with 11 bases remaining between them. CDR1 is SGHRS and CDR2 is YFSETQ in the germline V gene. The CDR3 is CASSPGTPYGYTF. CDR3 nucleotides: TGCGCCAGCAGCCCCGGGACACCCTATGGCTACACCTTC. The entire variable domain, with the rest obtained from reference TRBV5-1 and TRBJ1-2, is as follows: KAGVTQTPRYLIKTRGQQVTLSCSPISGHRSVSWYQQTPGQGLQFLFEYFSETQRNKGNFPGRFSGRQFSNSRSEMNVSTLELGDSALYLCASSPGTPYGYTFGSGTRLTVV.

This clonotype was seen ten or more times. The V and J genes are TRBV3-1 and TRBJ2-5, with 7 bases lining up with TRBD2. This CDR3 comprises 15 residues. Germline CDR1 LGHDT, CDR2 YNNKEL (reference sequence). Trimming took 1 base from V and 3 from J; bases not matched to a gene: 5. The CDR3 DNA reads as TGTGCCAGCAGCCAAGGATGGGGGAGGGAAGAGACCCAGTACTTC. Protein sequence: CASSQGWGREETQYF.

This clonotype was picked up many times. CDR3 loop: CSARTRTGGASGGRTDTQYF. The CDR3 coding sequence is TGCAGTGCTCGCACACGGACGGGGGGAGCTAGCGGCGGTAGGACAGATACGCAGTATTTT. V gene TRBV20-1 combines with J gene TRBJ2-3; 7 bases line up with TRBD2. The trim removed 5 bases at V and 3 bases at J, leaving 26 bases unmatched. Germline V gene lookup returns CDR1 DFQATT and CDR2 SNEGSKA (reference sequence). The CDR3 has 20 amino acids.

Only a few counts were recorded for this clonotype. The chain uses TRBV24-1 and TRBJ2-1; 9 positions agree with TRBD1. This CDR3 is 14 amino acids long. Germline V gene lookup returns CDR1 KGHDR and CDR2 SFDVKD. Losses at the gene ends were 7 bases for V and 8 bases for J; bases not matched to a gene: 8. The CDR3 here is CATSPGQGLHEQFF. In nucleotides, the CDR3 is TGTGCCACCAGCCCGGGACAGGGTCTACATGAGCAGTTCTTC.

This clonotype was observed at least ten times. The genes are TRBV5-1 and TRBJ2-5; TRBD1 agrees at 8 bases. CDR1 and CDR2 (germline): SGHRS, YFSETQ. The V and J ends lost 4 bases and 4 bases, in that order; junction bases with no gene match: 12. The CDR3 extends over 16 amino acids. This CDR3 is CASSRTRQGSGETQYF. CDR3 coding DNA: TGCGCCAGCAGCCGAACGAGACAGGGGAGTGGAGAGACCCAGTACTTC.

There are a few counts of this clonotype. This chain connects TRBV4-2 to TRBJ2-2; D gene uncertain. Germline loops: CDR1 LGHNA, CDR2 YNFKEQ. Trimming took 8 bases from V and 6 from J, leaving 13 bases between them. CDR3 length: 13 residues. This CDR3 is CASFDGSAGELFF. The DNA of the CDR3 is TGTGCCAGCTTCGATGGCAGCGCCGGGGAGCTGTTTTTT.

This clonotype was observed at least ten times. This sequence joins TRBV2 and TRBJ2-7; 13 bases align to TRBD2. Germline V gene data show CDR1 as SNHLY and CDR2 as FYNNEI. This CDR3 comprises 16 residues. The V and J ends lost 4 bases and 1 base, in that order; junction bases with no gene match: 4. The CDR3 loop is CASSGETSGRSYEQYF. In nucleotides, the CDR3 is TGTGCCAGCAGTGGAGAGACTAGCGGGAGGTCCTACGAGCAGTACTTC. Supplemented by reference TRBV2 and TRBJ2-7, the full variable domain reads EPEVTQTPSHQVTQMGQEVILRCVPISNHLYFYWYRQILGQKVEFLVSFYNNEISEKSEIFDDQFSVERPDGSNFTLKIRSTKLEDSAMYFCASSGETSGRSYEQYFGPGTRLTVT.

This clonotype has ten or more counts. This chain uses TRBV3-1 with TRBJ2-1; no clear D gene. Germline V gene lookup returns CDR1 LGHDT and CDR2 YNNKEL (reference sequence). The germline V and J ends were trimmed by 1 base and 10 bases, with 5 bases remaining between them. This CDR3 comprises 11 residues. CDR3 sequence (DNA): TGTGCCAGCAGCCAAGGGGAAGAGCAGTTCTTC. Protein sequence: CASSQGEEQFF.

This clonotype was picked up many times. The rearrangement uses TRBV20-1 and TRBJ2-3; 10 nucleotides agree with TRBD2. CDR1 is DFQATT, CDR2 SNEGSKA, per germline (reference sequence). There are 15 residues in the CDR3. The V and J ends lost 6 bases and 7 bases, in that order; junction bases with no gene match: 13. In DNA form, the CDR3 reads TGCAGTGCCCACCCACCCGGGACTAGCGTAAATACGCAGTATTTT. Translation: CSAHPPGTSVNTQYF.

Many counts were recorded for this clonotype. J is TRBJ1-1 and V is TRBV7-2; TRBD1 might be the D (6 bases). The V gene lost 0 bases and the J gene lost 1 base, with 15 bases spanning the gap. This CDR3 comprises 17 residues. Germline V gives CDR1 SGHTA, CDR2 FQGNSA. DNA for the CDR3: TGTGCCAGCAGCTTAGCGGGGGGGCAGGGGAGGAACACTGAAGCTTTCTTT. Its protein product is CASSLAGGQGRNTEAFF.

This clonotype was seen ten or more times. Mismatch with germline at one junction end may stem from a read error. The gene calls are TRBV7-9 and TRBJ1-6; D perhaps matches TRBD1 (5 bases). The CDR3 is 15 residues long. Germline values: CDR1 SEHNR, CDR2 FQNEAQ (reference sequence). CDR3: CASSLARQGHSPLNF. The CDR3 bases are TGTGCCAGCAGCTTAGCGCGGCAGGGCCATTCACCCCTCAACTTT.

This clonotype was counted at least ten times. Here the CDR3 DNA reads TGTGCCAGCTTAAGGGGACAACGATCCGGCTACACCTTC. It codes for CASLRGQRSGYTF. J is TRBJ1-2 and V is TRBV28; TRBD1 is a possible D gene (6 bases). Looked up from germline, CDR1 is MDHEN and CDR2 is SYDVKM. The CDR3 consists of 13 residues. The germline V and J ends were trimmed by 8 bases and 8 bases, with 18 bases remaining between them.

This clonotype was seen repeatedly, ten times or more. This sequence joins TRBV12-3 or TRBV12-4 and TRBJ1-5; 9 bases match TRBD1. The ends lost 8 bases at V and 3 bases at J; junction bases unmatched: 2. The CDR3 is made up of 13 amino acids. The CDR3 loop reads CASRTGDNQPQHF. The CDR3 nucleotides read TGTGCCAGCCGGACAGGGGACAATCAGCCCCAGCATTTT.